Sequencing of this TCR beta chain was carried out in a study of T-cell memory formation after mild COVID-19. Sample barcodes and UMIs were carried by the TCR alpha and TCR beta cDNA libraries that 5'RACE generated with constant-segment primers. TCRdb recomputed calls from the 5' RACE reads with MiXCR, one row per CDR3 protein. The table has roughly 340,000 distinct CDR3 sequences, 15% to 20% seen once. This clonotype was seen a few times. Its antigen is as yet unknown. V was clipped by 1 base and J by 1 base; unmatched bases: 7. Germline loops: CDR1 LGHNA, CDR2 YSLEER. The CDR3 totals 19 residues. Study outcomes and limitations: Among clones peaking at day 37 in the second wave, SARS-CoV-2 specificity remained unconfirmed. A subset of responding clones appeared in pre-infection memory, suggesting cross-reactive memory joined. Whereas later expanders leaned CD4+, clones contracting day 15 to 85 showed a balanced CD4/CD8 makeup.

The receptor's source is a young man who had mild COVID-19 (a few samples of this study predate the infection). Cell type and time point are not known. This chain uses TRBV4-3 with TRBJ2-2, with 12 bases lining up with TRBD2. The specimen was PBMCs or a T cell subset sorted from them (not recorded which). CDR3 DNA: TGCGCCAGCAGCCAAGGACTAGCGGGGGTACTCGGGAACACCGGGGAGCTGTTTTTT. Translating gives CASSQGLAGVLGNTGELFF.